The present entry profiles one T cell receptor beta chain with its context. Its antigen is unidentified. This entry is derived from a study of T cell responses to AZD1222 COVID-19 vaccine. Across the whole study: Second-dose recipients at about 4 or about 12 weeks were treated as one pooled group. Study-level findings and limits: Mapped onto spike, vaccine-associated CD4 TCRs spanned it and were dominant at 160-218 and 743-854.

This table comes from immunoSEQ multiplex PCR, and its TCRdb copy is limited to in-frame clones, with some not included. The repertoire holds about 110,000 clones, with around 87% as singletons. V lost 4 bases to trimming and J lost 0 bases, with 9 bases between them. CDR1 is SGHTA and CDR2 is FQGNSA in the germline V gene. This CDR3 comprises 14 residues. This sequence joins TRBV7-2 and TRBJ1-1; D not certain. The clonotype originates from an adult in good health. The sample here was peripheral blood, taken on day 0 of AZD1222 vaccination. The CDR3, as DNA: TGTGCCAGCAGCTCCGACACCTTGAACACTGAAGCTTTCTTT. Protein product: CASSSDTLNTEAFF.